The 8 T cell receptor beta chains presented below share a single source sample, sequenced in a study of beta chain features in type 1 diabetes. Expressed TCRB transcripts got sequenced, as all isolated RNA was reverse transcribed. Data came from immunoSEQ multiplex PCR; TCRdb stores just in-frame clones and leaves some out. The profile covers 900,000 or so clones, with roughly a sixth appearing a single time and about 0.02% taken by the ten largest. The material sequenced was naive CD4+ T cells from blood. Receptor source: a woman aged 18 to 35 in good health.

As to this clone: At one end, the junction sequence differs from germline, possibly due to a read error. This sequence joins TRBV9 and TRBJ2-5, with 7 bases fitting TRBD2. Per the germline V gene, CDR1 is SGDLS and CDR2 is YYNGEE. The CDR3 extends over 16 amino acids. The CDR3 region is CVSSGAGTTTLQTQYF. The CDR3 DNA follows: TGTGTCAGCAGCGGCGCCGGGACTACGACTCTCCAGACCCAGTACTTC. The full variable domain, rest sourced from reference TRBV9 and TRBJ2-5, is DSGVTQTPKHLITATGQRVTLRCSPRSGDLSVYWYQQSLDQGLQFLIQYYNGEERAKGNILERFSAQQFPDLHSELNLSSLELGDSALYFCVSSGAGTTTLQTQYFGPGTRLLVL.

The chain combines TRBV28 with TRBJ1-2, with a weak D call TRBD1 (5 bases). This CDR3 region has 11 residues. The germline CDR1 and CDR2 sequences are MDHEN and SYDVKM. With 5 bases removed from V and 13 bases from J, the gap between germline ends came to 14 bases. The CDR3 sequence: CASSRGLGFTF. As DNA, the CDR3 is TGTGCCAGCAGTCGGGGCCTCGGTTTCACCTTC.

This clone has more than one count but fewer than ten. The genes are TRBV2 and TRBJ2-1; possible D gene TRBD2, 6 bases. CDR1 is SNHLY, CDR2 FYNNEI, per germline. V shed 5 bases and J shed 15 bases, with 14 bases lying between them. The CDR3 is made up of 11 amino acids. The CDR3 DNA follows: TGTGCCAGCAGTATAGCGGTCCCCAGGTTCTTC. Translated: CASSIAVPRFF. The entire variable domain, with the rest obtained from reference TRBV2 and TRBJ2-1, is as follows: EPEVTQTPSHQVTQMGQEVILRCVPISNHLYFYWYRQILGQKVEFLVSFYNNEISEKSEIFDDQFSVERPDGSNFTLKIRSTKLEDSAMYFCASSIAVPRFFGPGTRLTVL.

This sequence joins TRBV28 and TRBJ2-1; 8 bases match TRBD1. The CDR3 contains 12 residues. V lost 5 bases and J lost 10; bases outside the gene matches: 4. In germline, CDR1 is MDHEN, CDR2 SYDVKM. CDR3 in DNA: TGTGCCAGCAGTCCGGACAGGGACGAGCAGTTCTTC. Translating it yields CASSPDRDEQFF.

The chain combines TRBV15 with TRBJ1-2, with 7 bases matching TRBD1. The V gene's germline CDR1 is LNHNV and CDR2 YYDKDF (reference sequence). This CDR3 region has 13 residues. V lost 6 bases and J lost 7; bases outside the gene matches: 8. The CDR3 loop reads CATRNDRDSGYTF. For the CDR3, the DNA is TGTGCCACCAGGAACGACAGGGATAGTGGCTACACCTTC.

There are a few counts of this clone. The chain's CDR3 is CASSTRSGRNTGELFF. The CDR3, as DNA: TGTGCCAGCAGCACCCGGAGCGGGAGGAACACCGGGGAGCTGTTTTTT. V is TRBV7-9 and J is TRBJ2-2; 8 bases match TRBD2. J gave up 1 base and V 5 bases, and 6 bases lay outside the gene matches. CDR3 size: 16 residues. The germline V gene has CDR1 SEHNR and CDR2 FQNEAQ (reference sequence).

A few counts support this clone. The chain recombines TRBV28 with TRBJ2-1; D gene ambiguous. Germline CDR1 MDHEN, CDR2 SYDVKM. CDR3 length: 12 residues. Between the trimmed V and J ends, which lost 6 bases and 5 bases, there was a span of 8 bases. In DNA, the CDR3 is TGTGCCAGCAGCAGCTATAACAATGAGCAGTTCTTC. Translation gives CASSSYNNEQFF.

This chain links TRBV9 with TRBJ2-1; 9 bases align to TRBD2. Germline V gives CDR1 SGDLS, CDR2 YYNGEE. The junction had 4 bases not matched to a gene; V was cut back by 1 base and J by 5 bases. This CDR3 has 15 amino acids. In DNA, the CDR3 is TGTGCCAGCAGCGTATATAGCGGGAGACACAATGAGCAGTTCTTC. Its translation is CASSVYSGRHNEQFF. Based on the CDR3 plus reference TRBV9 and TRBJ2-1, the full variable domain is DSGVTQTPKHLITATGQRVTLRCSPRSGDLSVYWYQQSLDQGLQFLIQYYNGEERAKGNILERFSAQQFPDLHSELNLSSLELGDSALYFCASSVYSGRHNEQFFGPGTRLTVL.